This is a list of T cell receptor beta chains from one sample in a study of identical twins. In TCRdb, the 5' RACE reads were re-called with MiXCR into one record per CDR3 protein. The table records about 520,000 distinct CDR3 sequences, roughly 21% of them present only once. These same records also appear under a second study, on T cells expressing NK-cell markers.

Material for sequencing was CD4+ T cells sorted from blood. These receptors originate from a woman aged 18-30 years in good health. Both conserved end residues are part of each CDR3. Fields, in order: V gene, D gene, clone size, J gene, CDR3 length, CDR3 DNA, CDR3 protein. A D gene is named only where the DNA matches it firmly. Clone size appears in some rows only: once, few, many, or a class for an expanded clone.

TRBV5-6	NA	NA	TRBJ2-1	14	TGTGCCAGCAGCCGGGGCACCCGCTCAGAGGGTCAGTTCTTC	CASSRGTRSEGQFF
TRBV7-2	NA	NA	TRBJ1-2	13	TGTGCCAGCAGCTTATGGCAGGGGTACGGCTACACCTTC	CASSLWQGYGYTF
TRBV20-1	NA	few	TRBJ1-4	14	TGCAGTGCTAGCGGGGGAGTAAGATATGAAAAACTGTTTTTT	CSASGGVRYEKLFF
TRBV14	TRBD2	few	TRBJ2-3	16	TGTGCCAGCAGCCATAAGGGACTAGCGGCAACAGATACGCAGTATTTT	CASSHKGLAATDTQYF
TRBV20-1	TRBD1	few	TRBJ1-2	16	TGCAGTGCTGAAAACAGGGGGCGAGCAGCTAACTATGGCTACACCTTC	CSAENRGRAANYGYTF
TRBV20-1	TRBD1	NA	TRBJ2-7	15	TGCAGTGCGCGAAGGGGGCAGGACCAAAGCTACGAGCAGTACTTC	CSARRGQDQSYEQYF
TRBV20-1	NA	many	TRBJ2-1	15	TGCAGTGCCCGCAGGGGGGGACAGGATTATAGTGAGCAGTTCTTC	CSARRGGQDYSEQFF
TRBV20-1	NA	few	TRBJ1-1	12	TGCAGTGCCGATGGGGGAAGGACTGAAGCTTTCTTT	CSADGGRTEAFF
TRBV5-6	TRBD2	NA	TRBJ2-2	16	TGTGCCAGCACCCAACGACCAGCGGGAGGCCCCGGGGAGCTGTTTTTT	CASTQRPAGGPGELFF
TRBV19	NA	NA	TRBJ1-2	11	TGTGCCAGTACCGGGGGCTATGGCTACACCTTC	CASTGGYGYTF
TRBV20-1	NA	few	TRBJ2-7	13	TGCAGTGCTAGTGGTCCCGGGCCCTACGAGCAGTACTTC	CSASGPGPYEQYF
TRBV6-1	TRBD2	NA	TRBJ2-1	13	TGTGCCAGCACCCTAGCGGGAGACAATGAGCAGTTCTTC	CASTLAGDNEQFF
TRBV11-2	NA	many	TRBJ2-1	15	TGTGCCAGCAGCTTAGATGCGAGACTAGTAAATGAGCAGTTCTTC	CASSLDARLVNEQFF
TRBV10-3	NA	NA	TRBJ2-2	13	TGTGCCATCAGTGATGTTAACACCGGGGAGCTGTTTTTT	CAISDVNTGELFF
TRBV6-2/TRBV6-3	NA	NA	TRBJ2-5	16	TGTGCCAGCAGTTACGAGGCGGTGCTTCCCCAAGAGACCCAGTACTTC	CASSYEAVLPQETQYF
TRBV6-1	NA	few	TRBJ1-5	13	TGTGCCAGCAGTCCCAGGGTCGAGCAGCCCCAGCATTTT	CASSPRVEQPQHF
TRBV20-1	TRBD1	few	TRBJ1-1	11	TGCAGTGCTAGACGGGACAGCGAAGCTTTCTTT	CSARRDSEAFF
TRBV15	NA	few	TRBJ2-4	15	TGTGCCACCAGCAGTAGTGGGACGGAGAGGAACATTCAGTACTTC	CATSSSGTERNIQYF
TRBV25-1	TRBD1	NA	TRBJ2-7	15	TGTGCCAGCAGTGATCACGGACAGGGGATCTACGAGCAGTACTTC	CASSDHGQGIYEQYF
TRBV7-2	NA	NA	TRBJ2-3	14	TGTGCCAGCAGCAGTAGGTTCCGAAGGGATACGCAGTATTTT	CASSSRFRRDTQYF
TRBV12-3/TRBV12-4	TRBD2	few	TRBJ2-3	16	TGTGCCAGCAGTTTTTTGTCGGGGGGGCTCACAGATACGCAGTATTTT	CASSFLSGGLTDTQYF
TRBV6-5	NA	NA	TRBJ2-3	14	TGTGCCAGCAGTTACCTTCGACCTACAGATACGCAGTATTTT	CASSYLRPTDTQYF
TRBV20-1	TRBD2	few	TRBJ2-1	16	TGCAGTGCTAGAGATACGACTAGCGGGAACTACAATGAGCAGTTCTTC	CSARDTTSGNYNEQFF
TRBV9	NA	NA	TRBJ2-7	15	TGTGCCAGCAGCGTCGGAGGACAGAGATCCTACGAGCAGTACTTC	CASSVGGQRSYEQYF
TRBV20-1	TRBD1	NA	TRBJ1-1	14	TGCAGTGCTAGAAGACAGGGGGGGGACACTGAAGCTTTCTTT	CSARRQGGDTEAFF
TRBV20-1	NA	NA	TRBJ2-5	14	TGCAGTGCTAGGGGTCGTACGTACCAAGAGACCCAGTACTTC	CSARGRTYQETQYF
TRBV6-5	TRBD1	NA	TRBJ2-1	12	TGTGCCACCAGGGACAGCTACAATGAGCAGTTCTTC	CATRDSYNEQFF
TRBV7-9	NA	NA	TRBJ2-7	14	TGTGCCAGCAGCCTGCAGGGGGGGTTTTCTAAGCAGTACTTC	CASSLQGGFSKQYF
TRBV7-2	TRBD2	few	TRBJ2-1	17	TGTGCCAGCAGCACCCAGGTCTCTTCGGGAGGGCTCGACGAGCAGTTCTTC	CASSTQVSSGGLDEQFF
TRBV5-1	TRBD2	NA	TRBJ2-1	13	TGCGCCAGCAATAGCGGGGGGTACAATGAGCAGTTCTTC	CASNSGGYNEQFF
TRBV5-6	NA	few	TRBJ1-1	12	TGTGCCAGCAGCTTCCGACCCACTGAAGCTTTCTTT	CASSFRPTEAFF
TRBV12-3/TRBV12-4	TRBD2	NA	TRBJ2-5	14	TGTGCCAGCAGCCCGGACACGGGGGGGGAGACCCAGTACTTC	CASSPDTGGETQYF
TRBV9	NA	NA	TRBJ1-1	12	TGTGCCGCCGGTGGAATGAACACTGAAGCTTTCTTT	CAAGGMNTEAFF
TRBV7-2	NA	few	TRBJ1-1	16	TGTGCCAGCAGCTTAGAAAGGGTAGGACTGAACACTGAAGCTTTCTTT	CASSLERVGLNTEAFF
TRBV29-1	NA	few	TRBJ1-1	13	TGCAGCGTCCTCAAGGGGAGGTACACTGAAGCTTTCTTT	CSVLKGRYTEAFF
TRBV7-2	TRBD2	many	TRBJ2-5	15	TGTGCCAGCAGCTTATCTAGCGGGAGACCAGAGACCCAGTACTTC	CASSLSSGRPETQYF
TRBV6-2/TRBV6-3	NA	few	TRBJ1-1	14	TGTGCCAGCAGTTACCTCTCTCGGAACACTGAAGCTTTCTTT	CASSYLSRNTEAFF
TRBV20-1	TRBD1	many	TRBJ1-1	12	TGCAGCCCCAACAGGGGCGACACTGAAGCTTTCTTT	CSPNRGDTEAFF
TRBV7-9	TRBD2	once	TRBJ2-5	15	TGTGCCAGCAGCTTGGCCGGGAGGGCTGGAGAGACCCAGTACTTC	CASSLAGRAGETQYF
TRBV29-1	TRBD1	few	TRBJ1-5	13	TGCAGCGTTACAGGGGCGCTCAATCAGCCCCAGCATTTT	CSVTGALNQPQHF
TRBV3-1	NA	NA	TRBJ1-1	20	TGTGCCAGCAGCCAAGACCCGAACCCAGGGAAACAGGGACCGAACACTGAAGCTTTCTTT	CASSQDPNPGKQGPNTEAFF
TRBV20-1	NA	few	TRBJ1-1	15	TGCAGTGCTAGAGATCCCAGACCCATGAACACTGAAGCTTTCTTT	CSARDPRPMNTEAFF
TRBV20-1	NA	NA	TRBJ1-1	13	TGCAGTGCTAGAGACGCCAGGGTGACTGAAGCTTTCTTT	CSARDARVTEAFF
TRBV20-1	NA	NA	TRBJ2-3	16	TGCAGTGCTAGAGACCAAGGGGCGGGGCGCACAGATACGCAGTATTTT	CSARDQGAGRTDTQYF
TRBV4-2	TRBD2	many	TRBJ2-7	16	TGTGCCAGCAGCCAAGGAGCCGGGACTAGCGGCTACGAGCAGTACTTC	CASSQGAGTSGYEQYF
TRBV12-3/TRBV12-4	NA	many	TRBJ2-5	14	TGTGCCAGCAGTTTAGAGGCGGGCGTCCGGACCCAGTACTTC	CASSLEAGVRTQYF